This passage covers 32 T cell receptor beta chains from one sample sequenced in a study of T cells in localized non-small cell lung cancer. Only in-frame clones appear in the TCRdb table, and some are missing; sequencing was by immunoSEQ multiplex PCR. The table lists 4,500 to 5,500 clones, 85% to 95% of them singletons. The material was peripheral blood, obtained before any cancer treatment. All receptors come from a woman aged 35-75 years with stage I lung adenocarcinoma.

In DNA, the CDR3 is TGCGCCAGCAGCTTCCCCGGGGGGGATACGCAGTATTTT. It codes for CASSFPGGDTQYF. V usage is TRBV5-1 and J usage is TRBJ2-3; 7 nucleotides match TRBD2. This CDR3 spans 13 amino acids. The ends lost 2 bases at V and 6 bases at J; junction bases unmatched: 3. The V gene's germline CDR1 is SGHRS and CDR2 YFSETQ.

The chain couples TRBV2 to TRBJ1-2; possibly TRBD1 for D (6 bases). The germline CDR1 and CDR2 sequences are SNHLY and FYNNEI. V dropped 6 bases and J dropped 4 bases, with 12 bases sitting between them. This CDR3 spans 13 amino acids. Here the CDR3 reads CASRSDSSYGYTF. The CDR3 bases are TGTGCCAGCAGATCGGACAGCTCCTATGGCTACACCTTC.

The chain uses TRBV11-2 and TRBJ2-2; TRBD2 is a possible D gene (5 bases). V was shortened by 1 base and J by 8 bases, with 5 bases between the two germline ends. There are 12 residues in the CDR3. CDR1 is SGHAT and CDR2 is FQNNGV in the germline V gene. The CDR3 is CASSLGEGELFF. The DNA of the CDR3 is TGTGCCAGCAGCTTAGGGGAGGGGGAGCTGTTTTTT.

The rearrangement uses TRBV29-1 and TRBJ1-5; D may be TRBD1 (6 bases). V lost 7 bases to trimming and J lost 8 bases, with 15 bases between them. The germline CDR1 and CDR2 sequences are SQVTM and ANQGSEA. CDR3 size: 12 residues. CDR3 in amino acids: CSAGQSGKPQHF. CDR3 nucleotide sequence: TGCAGCGCCGGACAGTCCGGTAAGCCCCAGCATTTT.

CDR3 DNA sequence: TGCGCCAGCAAACGGGGAGGTGCCCCGGGTCTTAACTCCTACGAGCAGTACTTC. Translation: CASKRGGAPGLNSYEQYF. The V call is TRBV5-1, the J call TRBJ2-7, with D perhaps matching TRBD2 (6 bases). CDR1 SGHRS and CDR2 YFSETQ come from the germline V gene. This CDR3 region has 18 residues. Between the trimmed V and J ends, which lost 6 bases and 0 bases, there was a span of 25 bases.

This rearrangement joins TRBV10-1 to TRBJ2-6; D gene unclear. The V end was cut by 4 bases, the J end by 5 bases, with 21 bases between. The CDR3 runs 18 residues. CDR1 is WNHNN and CDR2 is SYGVQD in the germline V gene (reference sequence). The CDR3 reads CASSGEFIAQSRANVLTF. The DNA of the CDR3 is TGCGCCAGCAGTGGGGAATTTATCGCACAAAGTCGGGCCAACGTCCTGACTTTC.

V and J are TRBV27 and TRBJ2-2, with 8 bases fitting TRBD2. Germline values: CDR1 MNHEY, CDR2 SMNVEV (reference sequence). Unmatched junction bases numbered 0, after V lost 2 bases and J lost 7 bases. CDR3 length: 13 amino acids. The CDR3 region is CASSLSGGGELFF. DNA for the CDR3: TGTGCCAGCAGTTTAAGCGGGGGCGGGGAGCTGTTTTTT.

The CDR3 loop is CAISGGSGNTIYF. The CDR3 bases are TGTGCCATCAGTGGCGGCTCTGGAAACACCATATATTTT. The chain uses TRBV10-3 and TRBJ1-3, with D uncertain. The V gene lost 4 bases and the J gene lost 0 bases, with 4 bases spanning the gap. The germline CDR1 and CDR2 sequences are ENHRY and SYGVKD. The CDR3 covers 13 residues.

V and J are TRBV6-5 and TRBJ2-7; D is perhaps TRBD1 (6 bases). V was shortened by 6 bases and J by 1 base, with 10 bases between the two germline ends. The CDR3 totals 13 residues. Germline values: CDR1 MNHEY, CDR2 SVGAGI. Written as DNA, the CDR3 is TGTGCCAGCAGGCAGGGGTCGTCCTACGAGCAGTACTTC. This translates into CASRQGSSYEQYF.

The chain has TRBV5-1 and TRBJ1-3, with D unclear. The CDR3 contains 13 residues. Germline-derived CDR1 and CDR2 are SGHRS and YFSETQ. V lost 0 bases and J lost 4, with 5 bases in between. In DNA, the CDR3 is TGCGCCAGCAGCTTGGAAGGAGGAAACACCATATATTTT. Amino acid sequence: CASSLEGGNTIYF.

This clone was detected once. The rearrangement links TRBV11-2 to TRBJ1-2, with 7 bases aligning to TRBD1. V shed 5 bases and J 1 base; nucleotides not matched to a gene: 4. There are 14 residues in the CDR3. The germline gives CDR1 SGHAT, CDR2 FQNNGV. This CDR3 reads CASSTTGRNYGYTF. In DNA, the CDR3 is TGTGCCAGCAGCACGACAGGGCGTAACTATGGCTACACCTTC.

This clone occurred once. V and J are TRBV12-5 and TRBJ2-1, with TRBD1 as a possible D gene (5 bases). V lost 5 bases and J 7 bases, leaving 18 bases between the germline ends. Germline V gene lookup returns CDR1 LGHNT and CDR2 FRNRAP. This CDR3 region has 15 residues. CDR3 nucleotides: TGTGCTAGTGGTCCACCCCCCGGGCAGGGTAATGAGCAGTTCTTC. This sequence encodes CASGPPPGQGNEQFF.

This clone has only one observation. The rearrangement uses TRBV19 and TRBJ2-5, with 9 bases aligning to TRBD1. V was clipped by 8 bases and J by 5 bases; unmatched bases: 3. From germline, CDR1 is LNHDA and CDR2 SQIVND (reference sequence). The CDR3 is made up of 12 amino acids. CDR3 sequence: CASAGTGETQYF. CDR3 DNA sequence: TGTGCCAGTGCCGGGACAGGGGAGACCCAGTACTTC. Full variable domain (missing parts from reference TRBV19 and TRBJ2-5): DGGITQSPKYLFRKEGQNVTLSCEQNLNHDAMYWYRQDPGQGLRLIYYSQIVNDFQKGDIAEGYSVSREKKESFPLTVTSAQKNPTAFYLCASAGTGETQYFGPGTRLLVL.

The chain has TRBV11-2 and TRBJ2-7; D ambiguous. Trimming stripped 5 bases from V and 0 bases from J, with 11 bases between. The germline gives CDR1 SGHAT, CDR2 FQNNGV. The CDR3 runs 14 residues. DNA of the CDR3: TGTGCCAGCAGCGCGACGGACCGCTCCTACGAGCAGTACTTC. Translating gives CASSATDRSYEQYF. Full variable domain (missing parts from reference TRBV11-2 and TRBJ2-7): EAGVAQSPRYKIIEKRQSVAFWCNPISGHATLYWYQQILGQGPKLLIQFQNNGVVDDSQLPKDRFSAERLKGVDSTLKIQPAKLEDSAVYLCASSATDRSYEQYFGPGTRLTVT.

The chain employs TRBV27 and TRBJ2-3, with 8 bases lining up with TRBD2. Germline CDR1 is MNHEY and CDR2 is SMNVEV (reference sequence). The J segment lost 0 bases and the V segment lost 4 bases, leaving 3 bases of the junction unmatched. The CDR3 sequence is 15 residues long. CDR3: CASSWASGSTDTQYF. CDR3 sequence (DNA): TGTGCCAGCAGTTGGGCTAGCGGGAGCACAGATACGCAGTATTTT.

In this sample, this clone turned up once. CDR3 in DNA: TGTGCCAGCAGTTACTCCGACAGGCCATTGAACACTGAAGCTTTCTTT. Amino acids: CASSYSDRPLNTEAFF. The V call is TRBV6-6, the J call TRBJ1-1; D is possibly TRBD1 (6 bases). This CDR3 has 16 residues. Germline loops: CDR1 MNHNY, CDR2 SVGAGI (reference sequence). Trimming removed 0 bases at V and 0 bases at J, with 11 bases between.

In DNA form, the CDR3 reads TGTGCCAGCAGTTTATTTCTCCGGGAGACCCAGTACTTC. It yields the protein CASSLFLRETQYF. The rearrangement links TRBV27 to TRBJ2-5, with D unclear. The V end was cut by 1 base, the J end by 5 bases, with 8 bases between. Germline loops: CDR1 MNHEY, CDR2 SMNVEV (reference sequence). This CDR3 contains 13 residues.

The rearrangement uses TRBV4-1 and TRBJ1-1, with unresolved D. The ends were cut back, 1 base at V and 1 base at J, with 4 bases in the middle. The CDR3 has 13 residues. The germline CDR1 and CDR2 sequences are MGHRA and YSYEKL. The CDR3: CASSQGRNTEAFF. CDR3 DNA sequence: TGCGCCAGCAGCCAAGGGAGGAACACTGAAGCTTTCTTT.

The chain has TRBV10-3 and TRBJ2-5; 9 bases align to TRBD2. This CDR3 has 19 residues. The ends lost 1 base at V and 5 bases at J; junction bases unmatched: 17. CDR1 ENHRY and CDR2 SYGVKD come from the germline V gene. CDR3 nucleotide sequence: TGTGCCATCAGTGAGTTGGGGAGCGGTGGGAGCGGGAGGCGTGAGACCCAGTACTTC. It encodes CAISELGSGGSGRRETQYF.

The CDR3 DNA follows: TGTGCCAGCAGCATAAATCGGAGGGGGTCGGCCCTCCACTTT. It codes for CASSINRRGSALHF. This sequence joins TRBV5-4 and TRBJ1-6; weak D call: TRBD1 (6 bases). Trimming pared 4 bases from V and 14 bases from J, leaving 19 bases between. The CDR3 runs 14 residues. CDR1 and CDR2 (germline): SGHNT, YYREEE (reference sequence).

The chain joins TRBV6-1 to TRBJ2-1, with TRBD2 identical over 12 bases. The V gene end was trimmed by 5 bases and the J gene end by 6 bases; junction bases not matched to a gene: 5. The CDR3 sequence is 15 residues long. Germline V gene data show CDR1 as MNHNS and CDR2 as SASEGT. In DNA, the CDR3 is TGTGCCAGCAGTCAGCTAGCGGGGGGGGGCAATGAGCAGTTCTTC. It encodes CASSQLAGGGNEQFF.

This clone was detected only once. The chain recombines TRBV19 with TRBJ2-1; D tentatively fits TRBD1 or TRBD2 (5 bases each). Germline V gene data show CDR1 as LNHDA and CDR2 as SQIVND (reference sequence). The CDR3 covers 13 residues. V was pared by 3 bases and J by 4 bases, with 7 bases between. The CDR3 is CASSIGTYNEQFF. As DNA, the CDR3 is TGTGCCAGTAGTATTGGGACGTACAATGAGCAGTTCTTC.

CDR3 region: CASSLTGGLETQYF. The CDR3 nucleotides are TGTGCCAGCAGCTTGACAGGGGGCTTAGAGACCCAGTACTTC. The J gene is TRBJ2-5, the V gene TRBV5-5, with 9 bases lining up with TRBD1. The CDR3 contains 14 residues. CDR1 SGHKS and CDR2 YYEKEE come from the germline V gene (reference sequence). Trimming cost V 1 base and J 4 bases; bases outside gene matches: 2.

The table lists this clone with a count of one. The gene calls are TRBV11-2 and TRBJ2-7, with 10 bases that match TRBD2. Per the germline V gene, CDR1 is SGHAT and CDR2 is FQNNGV. The V gene end was trimmed by 1 base and the J gene end by 5 bases; junction bases not matched to a gene: 8. The length of the CDR3 is 16 residues. In DNA form, the CDR3 reads TGTGCCAGCAGCTTAGGAGTCAGTAGCGGGAGGAACGAGCAGTACTTC. Translated: CASSLGVSSGRNEQYF. The whole variable domain, remainder taken from reference TRBV11-2 and TRBJ2-7, is EAGVAQSPRYKIIEKRQSVAFWCNPISGHATLYWYQQILGQGPKLLIQFQNNGVVDDSQLPKDRFSAERLKGVDSTLKIQPAKLEDSAVYLCASSLGVSSGRNEQYFGPGTRLTVT.

The chain recombines TRBV5-1 with TRBJ2-2; D uncertain. The CDR3 loop spans 12 amino acids. Looked up from germline, CDR1 is SGHRS and CDR2 is YFSETQ. V lost 0 bases to trimming and J lost 7 bases, with 4 bases between them. Here the CDR3 reads CASSLDFGELFF. CDR3 DNA: TGCGCCAGCAGCTTGGATTTCGGGGAGCTGTTTTTT.

The chain has TRBV7-9 and TRBJ2-4; D gene ambiguous. The germline gives CDR1 SEHNR, CDR2 FQNEAQ (reference sequence). This CDR3 has 14 residues. The V gene lost 3 bases and the J gene lost 8 bases, with 14 bases spanning the gap. The CDR3 sequence is CASSFAGEVDIQYF. The CDR3 DNA sequence: TGTGCCAGCAGCTTCGCCGGCGAGGTGGACATTCAGTACTTC.

This chain connects TRBV5-6 to TRBJ1-4; D may be TRBD1 (6 bases). The V gene lost 4 bases and the J gene lost 5 bases, with 18 bases spanning the gap. The CDR3 runs 16 residues. Per germline, CDR1 SGHDT and CDR2 YYEEEE. The chain's CDR3 is CASSPGGRGANEKLFF. In DNA, the CDR3 is TGTGCCAGCAGCCCCGGGGGCCGGGGGGCCAATGAAAAACTGTTTTTT.

This chain joins TRBV30 and TRBJ2-5; D might be TRBD1 or TRBD2, each matching 6 bases. V gave up 2 bases and J gave up 5 bases, with 12 bases separating them. The length of the CDR3 is 13 residues. CDR1 is GTSNPN, CDR2 SVGIG, per germline (reference sequence). CDR3 DNA sequence: TGTGCCTGGAGTACGGGGGCCGGGGAGACCCAGTACTTC. Translating it yields CAWSTGAGETQYF. The full variable domain, with the rest looked up from reference TRBV30 and TRBJ2-5, is SQTIHQWPATLVQPVGSPLSLECTVEGTSNPNLYWYRQAAGRGLQLLFYSVGIGQISSEVPQNLSASRPQDRQFILSSKKLLLSDSGFYLCAWSTGAGETQYFGPGTRLLVL.

The CDR3 region is CASSLDNRDRGYGYTF. CDR3 nucleotides: TGTGCCAGCAGCTTGGATAACCGGGACAGGGGCTATGGCTACACCTTC. The genes are TRBV5-4 and TRBJ1-2; 10 bases fit TRBD1. CDR3 length: 16 amino acids. CDR1 SGHNT and CDR2 YYREEE come from the germline V gene (reference sequence). V shed 0 bases and J 4 bases; nucleotides not matched to a gene: 6.

The chain couples TRBV5-4 to TRBJ2-2; a possible D gene is TRBD2 (6 bases). Per germline, CDR1 SGHNT and CDR2 YYREEE (reference sequence). The V gene lost 6 bases and the J gene lost 6 bases, with 18 bases spanning the gap. This CDR3 has 15 residues. The CDR3, as DNA: TGTGCCAGCACTCCTGAGAGGAGGGTCCCCGGGGAGCTGTTTTTT. Amino acid sequence: CASTPERRVPGELFF.

V is TRBV5-1 and J is TRBJ2-1, with D possibly being TRBD2 (6 bases). The CDR3 spans 18 residues. The germline V gene encodes CDR1 SGHRS and CDR2 YFSETQ. Between the trimmed V and J ends, which lost 1 base and 8 bases, there was a span of 25 bases. CDR3 sequence: CASSLLPLLAGGEDEQFF. The CDR3 nucleotides read TGCGCCAGCAGCTTGTTACCCCTACTAGCTGGAGGCGAAGATGAGCAGTTCTTC.

The chain carries TRBV27 and TRBJ1-1; no firm D call. The germline V and J ends were trimmed by 3 bases and 2 bases, with 7 bases remaining between them. Germline values: CDR1 MNHEY, CDR2 SMNVEV (reference sequence). This CDR3 is 13 amino acids long. CDR3 in DNA: TGTGCCAGCAGTTTGGAGTATAACACTGAAGCTTTCTTT. Residues: CASSLEYNTEAFF.